The present TCR beta chain was sequenced within a study of blood T cell repertoires in COVID-19. The germline CDR1 and CDR2 sequences are KGHSH and LQKENI. V lost 6 bases and J lost 3, with 9 bases in between. The CDR3 runs 13 residues. Profiling relied on immunoSEQ multiplex PCR, and the TCRdb table lists in-frame clones only, not all of them. The data contain roughly 140,000 clones, less than 90% of them singletons. The sample taken for sequencing was peripheral blood. V is TRBV18 and J is TRBJ1-5; D uncertain. This clonotype originated in a woman in her 70s with acute or convalescent COVID-19. As DNA, the CDR3 is TGTGCCAGCTCCCAGAGCGACAATCAGCCCCAGCATTTT. Translating it yields CASSQSDNQPQHF.